Below are 26 T cell receptor beta chains sequenced from a single sample in a study of cytomegalovirus exposure and HLA in healthy donors (dated 2017 in TCRdb). Receptor libraries were prepared by the immunoSEQ multiplex PCR assay. For the multiplex PCR, a mixture combining 60 forward primers for TCR Vbeta segments and 13 reverse primers for TCR Jbeta segments was used. The table was pulled from immuneACCESS by TCRdb, which kept in-frame rearrangements only. Such tables lose some clones; where checked, under half of the loss comes from unresolved V genes, and the rest has no known cause. The sample data list about 150,000 clones, and under 90% of these were observed just once. The top ten clones comprise more than 5.5% of the sample. The sample comprised PBMCs. These receptors were taken from a young man in good health and CMV-seropositive.

This clone has more than one count but fewer than ten. The chain couples TRBV2 to TRBJ1-2, with D unclear. V was cut by 6 bases and J by 0 bases, with 11 bases left in between. This CDR3 contains 14 residues. Germline loops: CDR1 SNHLY, CDR2 FYNNEI. CDR3 coding DNA: TGTGCCAGCAGCCCGGACGGGACTAACTATGGCTACACCTTC. Its translation is CASSPDGTNYGYTF.

The chain recombines TRBV6-1 with TRBJ2-7, with TRBD1 as a possible D gene (6 bases). V shed 2 bases and J shed 1 base, with 12 bases lying between them. CDR3 length: 15 amino acids. Germline V gene lookup returns CDR1 MNHNS and CDR2 SASEGT. The CDR3 loop reads CASSEPGRGSYEQYF. The CDR3 region has the DNA TGTGCCAGCAGTGAACCAGGTAGGGGGTCCTACGAGCAGTACTTC.

The genes are TRBV4-3 and TRBJ1-1; D remains ambiguous. This CDR3 comprises 13 residues. Germline V lookup: CDR1 LGHNA, CDR2 YSLEER. Trimming stripped 3 bases from V and 3 bases from J, with 8 bases between. The CDR3, as DNA: TGCGCCAGCAGCCATGCGGGTTACACTGAAGCTTTCTTT. Encoded protein: CASSHAGYTEAFF.

This clone was detected a few times. The chain has TRBV7-2 and TRBJ1-3; D remains ambiguous. Trimming removed 6 bases from V and 0 bases from J, with 9 bases in between. This CDR3 region has 14 residues. The germline gives CDR1 SGHTA, CDR2 FQGNSA. The CDR3 DNA sequence: TGTGCCAGCAGAAGCGCGGGCTCTGGAAACACCATATATTTT. This gives the protein CASRSAGSGNTIYF.

In its sample, this clone was seen a few times. This chain connects TRBV19 to TRBJ1-1; possibly TRBD1 for D (5 bases). The CDR3 has 13 residues. The V and J ends lost 3 bases and 8 bases respectively, with 13 bases between them. Germline assignment: CDR1 LNHDA and CDR2 SQIVND (reference sequence). CDR3 DNA: TGTGCCAGTAGTATTTGGACACAGGACGAAGCTTTCTTT. As protein: CASSIWTQDEAFF. The variable domain in full, completed from reference TRBV19 and TRBJ1-1, reads DGGITQSPKYLFRKEGQNVTLSCEQNLNHDAMYWYRQDPGQGLRLIYYSQIVNDFQKGDIAEGYSVSREKKESFPLTVTSAQKNPTAFYLCASSIWTQDEAFFGQGTRLTVV.

The genes are TRBV19 and TRBJ2-1; weak D call: TRBD2 (6 bases). The CDR3 consists of 13 residues. V lost 2 bases and J 7 bases, leaving 9 bases between the germline ends. Per the germline V gene, CDR1 is LNHDA and CDR2 is SQIVND (reference sequence). The DNA for the CDR3 is TGTGCCAGTAGTATAACTAGCTGGAATGAGCAGTTCTTC. This sequence encodes CASSITSWNEQFF.

The chain combines TRBV29-1 with TRBJ1-5; tentative D call: TRBD1 (6 bases). Germline V lookup: CDR1 SQVTM, CDR2 ANQGSEA. V lost 1 base and J 4 bases, leaving 14 bases between the germline ends. This CDR3 is 15 amino acids long. The CDR3 sequence is CSVEVGGGANQPQHF. The CDR3 DNA reads TGCAGCGTTGAAGTCGGAGGGGGGGCGAATCAGCCCCAGCATTTT.

This clone has a single count. The genes are TRBV5-8 and TRBJ2-7; TRBD1 matches 10 bases. Germline V gives CDR1 SGHTS, CDR2 YDEGEE. V trimming: 2 bases; J trimming: 0 bases; junction bases outside the gene matches: 2. CDR3 length equals 15 residues. CDR3 in DNA: TGTGCCAGCAGCTTTCGACAGGGGGCCTCCTACGAGCAGTACTTC. It encodes CASSFRQGASYEQYF.

This chain joins TRBV27 and TRBJ2-1; D is possibly TRBD2 (5 bases). Trimming took 5 bases from V and 4 from J, leaving 15 bases between them. This CDR3 region has 15 residues. Looked up from germline, CDR1 is MNHEY and CDR2 is SMNVEV (reference sequence). CDR3 protein: CASSPGVLGYNEQFF. Here the CDR3 DNA reads TGTGCCAGCAGTCCCGGGGTACTGGGATACAATGAGCAGTTCTTC.

This clone was counted only a few times. The chain has TRBV10-3 and TRBJ1-2; D is perhaps TRBD1 (5 bases). The germline CDR1 and CDR2 sequences are ENHRY and SYGVKD. The CDR3 is made up of 17 amino acids. Trimming stripped 3 bases from V and 8 bases from J, with 25 bases between. CDR3 protein: CAISEEKSGKGDSGYTF. The CDR3 DNA reads as TGTGCCATCAGTGAAGAGAAGTCAGGAAAAGGGGATTCGGGCTACACCTTC.

This clone has just one count. The chain uses TRBV7-9 and TRBJ1-6, with 7 bases lining up with TRBD1. Germline values: CDR1 SEHNR, CDR2 FQNEAQ (reference sequence). V shed 5 bases, J shed 8 bases, and the junction held 12 bases outside the gene matches. The CDR3 is made up of 16 amino acids. The CDR3 protein is CASSPGQVEQDSPLHF. CDR3 bases: TGTGCCAGCAGCCCCGGACAGGTGGAACAAGATTCACCCCTCCACTTT.

This chain uses TRBV7-2 with TRBJ2-3, with 8 bases fitting TRBD1. The CDR3 length is 16 residues. Trimming took 6 bases from V and 6 from J; bases not matched to a gene: 14. CDR1 is SGHTA and CDR2 is FQGNSA in the germline V gene. The CDR3 DNA is TGTGCCAGCAGTCCCGACGGACAGGGTGAGAGGGATACGCAGTATTTT. This gives the protein CASSPDGQGERDTQYF.

This chain connects TRBV7-8 to TRBJ1-2; the D gene is possibly TRBD1 (6 bases). Trimming removed 0 bases at V and 8 bases at J, with 22 bases between. This CDR3 contains 17 residues. Germline CDR1 and CDR2: SGHVS and FQNEAQ. As DNA, the CDR3 is TGTGCCAGCAGCTTAGCCCCCCGGGACATCGAATGGGAGGGCTACACCTTC. It specifies CASSLAPRDIEWEGYTF. The whole variable domain, remainder taken from reference TRBV7-8 and TRBJ1-2, is GAGVSQSPRYKVAKRGQDVALRCDPISGHVSLFWYQQALGQGPEFLTYFQNEAQLDKSGLPSDRFFAERPEGSVSTLKIQRTQQEDSAVYLCASSLAPRDIEWEGYTFGSGTRLTVV.

The chain links TRBV7-9 to TRBJ2-4; tentatively, D is TRBD1 (5 bases). The CDR3 runs to 11 residues. The V gene's germline CDR1 is SEHNR and CDR2 FQNEAQ (reference sequence). The V end was cut by 4 bases, the J end by 11 bases, with 9 bases between. CDR3 loop: CASSSQELQYF. The CDR3 DNA reads TGTGCCAGCAGCTCACAGGAACTTCAGTACTTC.

The chain is built from TRBV28 and TRBJ2-6; TRBD2 might be the D (6 bases). Per the germline V gene, CDR1 is MDHEN and CDR2 is SYDVKM. V lost 6 bases, J lost 0 bases, and 15 bases lay in between. This CDR3 has 17 residues. The CDR3 bases are TGTGCCAGCAGGACTAGACGCACGACCTCTGGGGCCAACGTCCTGACTTTC. This codes for CASRTRRTTSGANVLTF.

The chain joins TRBV5-1 to TRBJ2-7, with 7 bases identical to TRBD1. The junction had 2 bases not matched to a gene; V was cut back by 0 bases and J by 2 bases. The CDR3 runs 14 residues. Per germline, CDR1 SGHRS and CDR2 YFSETQ. The CDR3 sequence is CASSLEGQPYEQYF. Here the CDR3 DNA reads TGCGCCAGCAGCTTGGAGGGACAGCCCTACGAGCAGTACTTC.

The gene calls are TRBV27 and TRBJ2-7, with TRBD1 as a possible D gene (8 bases). The germline gives CDR1 MNHEY, CDR2 SMNVEV (reference sequence). V was clipped by 5 bases and J by 5 bases, with 16 bases between them. The CDR3 has 14 residues. The DNA of the CDR3 is TGTGCCAGCAGTCCATGGACAGGGAGGGACGAGCAGTACTTC. Residues: CASSPWTGRDEQYF.

V and J are TRBV19 and TRBJ2-2; tentative D call: TRBD2 (5 bases). This CDR3 is 14 amino acids long. Trimming removed 4 bases from V and 6 bases from J, with 12 bases in between. The germline CDR1 and CDR2 sequences are LNHDA and SQIVND (reference sequence). DNA of the CDR3: TGTGCCAGTAGTACACTACTAGTCCCCGGGGAGCTGTTTTTT. Translation gives CASSTLLVPGELFF.

The V call is TRBV30, the J call TRBJ2-3, with TRBD2 matching 11 bases. CDR3 length: 15 amino acids. Germline loops: CDR1 GTSNPN, CDR2 SVGIG (reference sequence). Losses at the gene ends were 3 bases for V and 4 bases for J; bases not matched to a gene: 6. CDR3 protein: CAWRGLAGGADTQYF. CDR3 DNA sequence: TGTGCCTGGAGGGGGCTAGCGGGAGGCGCAGATACGCAGTATTTT.

A remark on this clone: Additional DNA sequences in this sample encode the identical CDR3. The gene calls are TRBV27 and TRBJ2-2; unclear D gene. Germline CDR1 is MNHEY and CDR2 is SMNVEV (reference sequence). Trimming stripped 5 bases from V and 1 base from J, with 2 bases between. The CDR3 extends over 12 amino acids. The CDR3 reads CASSQNTGELFF. The CDR3 DNA reads TGTGCCAGCAGTCAGAACACCGGGGAGCTGTTTTTT.

This clone is a singleton in its sample. The V gene is TRBV6-5, the J gene TRBJ2-7, with TRBD1 matching 9 bases. V was clipped by 6 bases and J by 6 bases; unmatched bases: 12. CDR1 MNHEY and CDR2 SVGAGI come from the germline V gene. This CDR3 has 15 amino acids. The CDR3 loop reads CASRIPGGQGFEQYF. CDR3 coding DNA: TGTGCCAGCAGAATTCCCGGGGGACAGGGTTTCGAGCAGTACTTC.

V usage is TRBV19 and J usage is TRBJ2-7, with 7 bases matching TRBD1. CDR3 length: 15 residues. Trimming took 6 bases from V and 6 from J; bases not matched to a gene: 14. Germline CDR1 and CDR2: LNHDA and SQIVND (reference sequence). CDR3 nucleotides: TGTGCCAGTAGGGGACAGACCGCCGTAATCTCCGAGCAGTACTTC. Its translation: CASRGQTAVISEQYF.

V gene TRBV11-3 combines with J gene TRBJ2-5; D unresolved. The germline V and J ends were trimmed by 5 bases and 5 bases, with 6 bases remaining between them. This CDR3 comprises 11 residues. CDR1 and CDR2 (germline): SGHNT, YENEEA. Here the CDR3 DNA reads TGTGCCAGCAGCGCCCGGGAGACCCAGTACTTC. Amino acid sequence: CASSARETQYF.

The chain couples TRBV5-1 to TRBJ1-4; the D gene is possibly TRBD1 (5 bases). The ends were cut back, 3 bases at V and 7 bases at J, with 13 bases in the middle. Germline V gene sequence: CDR1 SGHRS, CDR2 YFSETQ. The CDR3 totals 14 residues. The CDR3, as DNA: TGCGCCAGCAGCTATGGAGGGGAAGGTGAAAAACTGTTTTTT. Residues: CASSYGGEGEKLFF.

This clone has just a few counts. The chain employs TRBV7-8 and TRBJ2-7; tentatively, D is TRBD2 (5 bases). The germline V and J ends were trimmed by 2 bases and 5 bases, with 16 bases remaining between them. The CDR3 spans 15 residues. Per the germline V gene, CDR1 is SGHVS and CDR2 is FQNEAQ. CDR3 sequence: CASSLRVPSSNEQYF. The CDR3 nucleotides read TGTGCCAGCAGCTTAAGAGTGCCTAGCTCTAACGAGCAGTACTTC.

This clone was seen a single time. This chain uses TRBV5-1 with TRBJ2-6; D is possibly TRBD1 (5 bases). The CDR3 totals 18 residues. Germline loops: CDR1 SGHRS, CDR2 YFSETQ. The ends were cut back, 1 base at V and 0 bases at J, with 14 bases in the middle. CDR3 sequence reads: CASSLLTGGNSGANVLTF. For the CDR3, the DNA is TGCGCCAGCAGCTTGTTAACAGGCGGAAACTCTGGGGCCAACGTCCTGACTTTC.